This T cell receptor beta chain was sequenced for a study of OX40 agonist ivuxolimab in advanced cancers. Study-wide background: Patient treatment consisted of intravenous ivuxolimab administration every 2 weeks at 0.01 to 10 mg/kg. A diagnosis of hepatocellular carcinoma, melanoma, renal cell or head and neck cancer was present in dose-escalation patients. The eligibility criteria allowed prior anti-PD-1, anti-PD-L1 or anti-CTLA-4 therapy, and around 38% had some.

Clones were sequenced by immunoSEQ multiplex PCR, and TCRdb holds only the in-frame ones, with some missing. The repertoire holds about 75,000 clones, with 86% as singletons. The germline V gene encodes CDR1 SEHNR and CDR2 FQNEAQ (reference sequence). This CDR3 is 14 amino acids long. The V and J ends lost 5 bases and 2 bases respectively, with 12 bases between them. Anyone with autoimmune disease history or systemic immunosuppression was excluded. Source: CD4+ or CD8+ T cells sorted from blood, taken in a trial of the OX40 agonist ivuxolimab. The genes are TRBV7-9 and TRBJ2-5; weak D call: TRBD2 (7 bases). This TCR came from an adult with an advanced solid tumor such as melanoma, head and neck, liver or kidney cancer. In nucleotides, the CDR3 is TGTGCCAGCAGCCAAAGCGGGACACAAGAGACCCAGTACTTC. It yields the protein CASSQSGTQETQYF.